The next 5 T cell receptor beta chains were all read from a single sample in a study of cytomegalovirus exposure and HLA in healthy donors. PCR primers comprised 60 Vbeta and 13 Jbeta primers. Clones were read by immunoSEQ multiplex PCR, and TCRdb kept only the in-frame ones, dropping some. The sample lists around 130,000 clones, around 77% occurring once. Input material: PBMCs. Receptors were obtained from a man aged 18 to 29 in good health and CMV-seropositive.

The chain is built from TRBV6-1 and TRBJ2-5, with D possibly matching TRBD1 (6 bases). Gene TRBJ2-7 matches the end of the DNA better, so the J call may be wrong. This CDR3 contains 14 residues. CDR1 is MNHNS and CDR2 is SASEGT in the germline V gene. The CDR3, as DNA: TGTGCCAGCAGGAGGACAGAAACGCTCTACGAGCAGTACTTC. The encoded protein is CASRRTETLYEQYF.

The chain joins TRBV5-5 to TRBJ1-2; 9 nucleotides agree with TRBD1. With 4 bases clipped from V and 2 bases from J, the junction kept 6 bases outside the gene matches. CDR3 length: 15 amino acids. In germline, CDR1 is SGHKS, CDR2 YYEKEE (reference sequence). The CDR3 spells CASSVPGQGNYGYTF. The CDR3 DNA reads TGTGCCAGCAGCGTGCCGGGACAGGGCAACTATGGCTACACCTTC.

The V and J genes are TRBV27 and TRBJ2-3, with D possibly matching TRBD2 (6 bases). The germline V gene has CDR1 MNHEY and CDR2 SMNVEV (reference sequence). With 4 bases removed from V and 5 bases from J, the gap between germline ends came to 16 bases. The CDR3 covers 15 residues. This chain's CDR3 is CASSSAGIGKDTQYF. The CDR3 DNA reads as TGTGCCAGCAGTTCGGCGGGAATTGGTAAAGATACGCAGTATTTT.

In its sample, this clone was seen once. V usage is TRBV6-5 and J usage is TRBJ2-3; D is perhaps TRBD2 (6 bases). The CDR3 runs 15 residues. Germline CDR1 is MNHEY and CDR2 is SVGAGI. V shed 5 bases and J shed 1 base, with 13 bases lying between them. DNA of the CDR3: TGTGCCAGCAGTCAAAGACTAGTCGGCACAGATACGCAGTATTTT. As protein: CASSQRLVGTDTQYF.

V usage is TRBV6-1 and J usage is TRBJ2-1; 15 nucleotides line up with TRBD2. Germline CDR1 and CDR2: MNHNS and SASEGT. The V segment lost 4 bases and the J segment 7 bases; nucleotides outside the gene matches: 5. This CDR3 spans 16 amino acids. The chain's CDR3 is CASSGWTSGGENEQFF. CDR3 sequence (DNA): TGTGCCAGCAGTGGATGGACTAGCGGGGGGGAGAATGAGCAGTTCTTC.